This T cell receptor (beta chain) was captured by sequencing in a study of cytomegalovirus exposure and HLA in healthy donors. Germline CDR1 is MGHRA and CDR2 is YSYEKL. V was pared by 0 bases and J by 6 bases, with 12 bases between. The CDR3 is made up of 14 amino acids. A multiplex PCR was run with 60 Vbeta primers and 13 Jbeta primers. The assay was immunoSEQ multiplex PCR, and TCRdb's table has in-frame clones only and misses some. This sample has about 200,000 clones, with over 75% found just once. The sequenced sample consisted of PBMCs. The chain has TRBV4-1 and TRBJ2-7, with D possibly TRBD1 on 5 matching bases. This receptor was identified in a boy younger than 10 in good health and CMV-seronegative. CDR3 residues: CASSQDHSRVEQYF. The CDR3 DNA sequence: TGCGCCAGCAGCCAAGATCATTCCAGGGTCGAGCAGTACTTC.